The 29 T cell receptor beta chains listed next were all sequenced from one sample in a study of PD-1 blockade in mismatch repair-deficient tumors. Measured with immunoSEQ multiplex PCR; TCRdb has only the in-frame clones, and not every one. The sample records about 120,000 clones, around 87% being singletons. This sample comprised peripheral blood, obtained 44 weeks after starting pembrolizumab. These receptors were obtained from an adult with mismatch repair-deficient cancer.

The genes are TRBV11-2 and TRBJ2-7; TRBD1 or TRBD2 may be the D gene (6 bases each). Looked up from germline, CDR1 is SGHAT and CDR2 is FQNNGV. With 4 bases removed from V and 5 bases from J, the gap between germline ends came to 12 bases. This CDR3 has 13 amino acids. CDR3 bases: TGTGCCAGCAGCTCCGGGGGCGGGAACGAGCAGTACTTC. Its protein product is CASSSGGGNEQYF.

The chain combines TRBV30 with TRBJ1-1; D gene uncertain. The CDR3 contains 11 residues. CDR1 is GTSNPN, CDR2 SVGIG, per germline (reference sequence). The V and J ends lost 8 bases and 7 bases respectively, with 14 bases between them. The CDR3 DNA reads TGTGCCGCCTCGACTGGGTTTGAAGCTTTCTTT. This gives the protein CAASTGFEAFF.

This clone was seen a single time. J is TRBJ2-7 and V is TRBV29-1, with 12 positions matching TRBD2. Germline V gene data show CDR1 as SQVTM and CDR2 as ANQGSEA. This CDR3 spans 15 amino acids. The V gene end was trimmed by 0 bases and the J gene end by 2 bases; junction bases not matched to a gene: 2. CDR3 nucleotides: TGCAGCGTTGAAGATCGGACTAGCGGGGCCTACGAGCAGTACTTC. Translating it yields CSVEDRTSGAYEQYF.

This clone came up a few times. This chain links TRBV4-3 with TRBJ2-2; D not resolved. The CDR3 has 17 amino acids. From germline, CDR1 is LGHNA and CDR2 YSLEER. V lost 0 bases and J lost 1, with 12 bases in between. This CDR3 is CASSQDLGQENTGELFF. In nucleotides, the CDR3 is TGCGCCAGCAGCCAAGATCTTGGGCAGGAGAACACCGGGGAGCTGTTTTTT.

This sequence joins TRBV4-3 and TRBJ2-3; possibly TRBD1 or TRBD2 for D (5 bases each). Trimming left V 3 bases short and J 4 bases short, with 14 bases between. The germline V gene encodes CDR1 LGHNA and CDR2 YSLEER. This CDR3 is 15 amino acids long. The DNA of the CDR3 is TGCGCCAGCAGCCAGTTCGAGGGGCGGGCAGATACGCAGTATTTT. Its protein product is CASSQFEGRADTQYF.

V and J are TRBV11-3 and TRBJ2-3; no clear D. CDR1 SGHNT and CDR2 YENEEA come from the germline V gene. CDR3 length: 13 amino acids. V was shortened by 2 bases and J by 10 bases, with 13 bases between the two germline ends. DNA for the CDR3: TGTGCCAGCAGCTTAAACCCGGTCTCGCCGCAGTATTTT. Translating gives CASSLNPVSPQYF. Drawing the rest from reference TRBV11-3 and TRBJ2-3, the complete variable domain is EAGVVQSPRYKIIEKKQPVAFWCNPISGHNTLYWYLQNLGQGPELLIRYENEEAVDDSQLPKDRFSAERLKGVDSTLKIQPAELGDSAVYLCASSLNPVSPQYFGPGTRLTVL.

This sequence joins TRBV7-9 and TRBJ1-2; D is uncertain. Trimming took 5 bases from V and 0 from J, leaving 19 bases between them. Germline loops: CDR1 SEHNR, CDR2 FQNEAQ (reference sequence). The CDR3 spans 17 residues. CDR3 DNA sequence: TGTGCCAGCAGCCCAGCGAGGTCAGACAATCCTAACTATGGCTACACCTTC. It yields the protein CASSPARSDNPNYGYTF.

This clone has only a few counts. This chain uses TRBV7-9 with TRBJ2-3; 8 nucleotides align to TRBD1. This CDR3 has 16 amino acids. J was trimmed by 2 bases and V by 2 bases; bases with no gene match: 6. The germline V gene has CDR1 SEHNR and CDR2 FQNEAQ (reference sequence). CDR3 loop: CASSLTRDRTTDTQYF. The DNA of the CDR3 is TGTGCCAGCAGCTTAACGAGGGACAGGACCACAGATACGCAGTATTTT.

CDR3 in amino acids: CAINSGTSTDTQYF. The DNA for the CDR3 is TGTGCCATTAACTCAGGGACTAGCACAGATACGCAGTATTTT. The chain joins TRBV10-3 to TRBJ2-3, with D tentatively TRBD2 (6 bases). With 9 bases removed from V and 0 bases from J, the gap between germline ends came to 13 bases. The CDR3 has 14 amino acids. Germline V gives CDR1 ENHRY, CDR2 SYGVKD.

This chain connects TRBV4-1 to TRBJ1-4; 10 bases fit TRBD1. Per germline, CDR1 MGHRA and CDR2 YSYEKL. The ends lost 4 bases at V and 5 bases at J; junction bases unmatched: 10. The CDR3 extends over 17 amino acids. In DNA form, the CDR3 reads TGCGCCAGCAGCCCCCGAGGACAGGGGGTCCACAATGAAAAACTGTTTTTT. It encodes CASSPRGQGVHNEKLFF.

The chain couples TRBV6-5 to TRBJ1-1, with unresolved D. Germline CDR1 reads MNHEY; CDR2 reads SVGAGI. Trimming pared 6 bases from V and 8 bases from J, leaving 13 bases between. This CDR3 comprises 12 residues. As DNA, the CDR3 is TGTGCCAGCAGCGCGACGATCTCGGAAGCTTTCTTT. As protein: CASSATISEAFF.

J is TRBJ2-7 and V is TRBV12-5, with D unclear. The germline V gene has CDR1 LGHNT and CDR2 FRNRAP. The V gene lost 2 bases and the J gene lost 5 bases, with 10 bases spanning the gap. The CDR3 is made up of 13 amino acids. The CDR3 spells CASGLNFEDEQYF. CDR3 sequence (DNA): TGTGCTAGTGGTTTGAATTTCGAGGACGAGCAGTACTTC.

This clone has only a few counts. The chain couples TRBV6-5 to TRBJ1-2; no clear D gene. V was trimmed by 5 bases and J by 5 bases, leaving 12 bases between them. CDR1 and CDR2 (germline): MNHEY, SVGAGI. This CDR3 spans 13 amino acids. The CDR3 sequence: CASSTEGWYGYTF. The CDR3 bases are TGTGCCAGCAGTACCGAAGGGTGGTATGGCTACACCTTC.

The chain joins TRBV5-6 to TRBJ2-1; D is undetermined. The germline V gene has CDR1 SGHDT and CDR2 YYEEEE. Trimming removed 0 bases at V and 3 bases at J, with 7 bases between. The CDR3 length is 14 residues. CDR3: CASSLVVSYNEQFF. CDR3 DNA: TGTGCCAGCAGCTTGGTAGTCAGCTACAATGAGCAGTTCTTC.

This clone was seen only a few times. CDR3 nucleotide sequence: TGTGCCAGCAGGCCTTGGACAGGGGCGGATGGCTACACCTTC. It codes for CASRPWTGADGYTF. V and J are TRBV21-1 and TRBJ1-2; TRBD1, as called in the table, went unchecked against the DNA. TRBV21-1 is a pseudogene. The CDR3 is made up of 14 amino acids.

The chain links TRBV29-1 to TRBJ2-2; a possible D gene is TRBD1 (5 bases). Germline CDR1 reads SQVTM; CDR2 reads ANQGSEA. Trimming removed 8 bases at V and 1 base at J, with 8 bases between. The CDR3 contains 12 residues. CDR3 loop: CSSTGNTGELFF. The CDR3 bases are TGCAGCAGCACAGGGAACACCGGGGAGCTGTTTTTT.

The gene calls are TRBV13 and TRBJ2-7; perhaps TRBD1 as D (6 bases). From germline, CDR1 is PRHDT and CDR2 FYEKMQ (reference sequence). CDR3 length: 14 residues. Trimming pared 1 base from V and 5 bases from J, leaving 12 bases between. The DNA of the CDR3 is TGTGCCAGCAGCTTAGTTCAGGGGAGTAACGAGCAGTACTTC. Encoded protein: CASSLVQGSNEQYF. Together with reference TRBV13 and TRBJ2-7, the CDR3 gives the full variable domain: AAGVIQSPRHLIKEKRETATLKCYPIPRHDTVYWYQQGPGQDPQFLISFYEKMQSDKGSIPDRFSAQQFSDYHSELNMSSLELGDSALYFCASSLVQGSNEQYFGPGTRLTVT.

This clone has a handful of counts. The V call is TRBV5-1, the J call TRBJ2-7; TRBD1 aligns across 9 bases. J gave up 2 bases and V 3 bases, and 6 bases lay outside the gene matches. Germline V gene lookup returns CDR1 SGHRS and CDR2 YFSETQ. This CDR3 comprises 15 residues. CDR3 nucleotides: TGCGCCAGCAGCTCGCAAAGGACAGGGGCCTACGAGCAGTACTTC. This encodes CASSSQRTGAYEQYF.

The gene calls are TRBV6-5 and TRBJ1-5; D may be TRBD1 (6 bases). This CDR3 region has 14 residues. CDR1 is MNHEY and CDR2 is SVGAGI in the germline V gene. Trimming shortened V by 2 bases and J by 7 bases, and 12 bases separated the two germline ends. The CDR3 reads CASSYGGPGQPQHF. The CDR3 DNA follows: TGTGCCAGCAGTTACGGGGGCCCCGGGCAGCCCCAGCATTTT.

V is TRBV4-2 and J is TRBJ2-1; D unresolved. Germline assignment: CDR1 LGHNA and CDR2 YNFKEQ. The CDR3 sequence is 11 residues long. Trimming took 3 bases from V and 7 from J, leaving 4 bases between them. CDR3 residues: CASSQGNEQFF. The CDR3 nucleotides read TGTGCCAGCAGCCAGGGGAATGAGCAGTTCTTC.

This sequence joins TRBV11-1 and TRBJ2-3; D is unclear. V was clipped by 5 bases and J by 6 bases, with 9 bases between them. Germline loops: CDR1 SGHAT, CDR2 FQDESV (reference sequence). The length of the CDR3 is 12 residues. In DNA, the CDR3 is TGTGCCAGCAGCCCACTCAGGGATACGCAGTATTTT. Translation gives CASSPLRDTQYF.

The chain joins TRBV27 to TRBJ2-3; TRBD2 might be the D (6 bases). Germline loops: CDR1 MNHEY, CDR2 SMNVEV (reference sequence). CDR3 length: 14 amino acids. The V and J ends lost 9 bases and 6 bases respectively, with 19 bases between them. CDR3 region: CASFSLGSGDTQYF. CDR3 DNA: TGTGCCAGTTTTTCCCTGGGGAGCGGGGATACGCAGTATTTT.

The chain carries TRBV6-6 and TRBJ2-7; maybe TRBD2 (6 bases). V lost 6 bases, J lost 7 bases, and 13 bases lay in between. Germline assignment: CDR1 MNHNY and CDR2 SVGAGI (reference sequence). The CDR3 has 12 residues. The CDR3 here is CASSLAVGEQYF. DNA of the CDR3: TGTGCCAGCAGCTTAGCGGTGGGAGAGCAGTACTTC.

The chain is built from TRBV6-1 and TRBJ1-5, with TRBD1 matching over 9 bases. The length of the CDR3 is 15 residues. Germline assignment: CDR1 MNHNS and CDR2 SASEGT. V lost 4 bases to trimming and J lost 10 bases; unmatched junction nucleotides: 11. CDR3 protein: CASSVDRGNPFPQHF. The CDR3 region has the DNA TGTGCCAGCAGTGTGGACAGGGGAAACCCGTTCCCCCAGCATTTT.

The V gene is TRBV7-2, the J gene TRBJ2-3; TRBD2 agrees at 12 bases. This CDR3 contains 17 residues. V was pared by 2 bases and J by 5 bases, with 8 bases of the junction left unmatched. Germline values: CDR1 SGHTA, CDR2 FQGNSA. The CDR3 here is CASSLNPTSGRRDTQYF. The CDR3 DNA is TGTGCCAGCAGCTTAAACCCGACTAGCGGGAGACGAGATACGCAGTATTTT. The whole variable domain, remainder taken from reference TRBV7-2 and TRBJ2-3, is GAGVSQSPSNKVTEKGKDVELRCDPISGHTALYWYRQSLGQGLEFLIYFQGNSAPDKSGLPSDRFSAERTGGSVSTLTIQRTQQEDSAVYLCASSLNPTSGRRDTQYFGPGTRLTVL.

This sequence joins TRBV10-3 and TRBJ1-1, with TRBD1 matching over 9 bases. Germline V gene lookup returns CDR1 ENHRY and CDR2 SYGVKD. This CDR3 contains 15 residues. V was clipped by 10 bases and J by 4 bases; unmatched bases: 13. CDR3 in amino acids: CATDKTGGVFTEAFF. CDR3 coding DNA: TGTGCCACTGACAAAACAGGGGGCGTTTTCACTGAAGCTTTCTTT.

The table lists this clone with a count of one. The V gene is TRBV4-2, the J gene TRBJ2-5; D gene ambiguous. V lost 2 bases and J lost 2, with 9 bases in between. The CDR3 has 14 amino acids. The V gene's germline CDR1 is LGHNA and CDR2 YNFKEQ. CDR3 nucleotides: TGTGCCAGCAGCCAAATCGGACGGCAAGAGACCCAGTACTTC. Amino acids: CASSQIGRQETQYF.

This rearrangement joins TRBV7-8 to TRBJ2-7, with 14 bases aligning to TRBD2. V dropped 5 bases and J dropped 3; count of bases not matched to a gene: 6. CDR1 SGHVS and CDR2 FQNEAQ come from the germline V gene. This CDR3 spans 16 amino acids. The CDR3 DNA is TGTGCCAGCAGCCAGGGGACTAGCGGGAGTTTCTACGAGCAGTACTTC. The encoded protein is CASSQGTSGSFYEQYF. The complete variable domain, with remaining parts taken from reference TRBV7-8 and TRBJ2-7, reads GAGVSQSPRYKVAKRGQDVALRCDPISGHVSLFWYQQALGQGPEFLTYFQNEAQLDKSGLPSDRFFAERPEGSVSTLKIQRTQQEDSAVYLCASSQGTSGSFYEQYFGPGTRLTVT.

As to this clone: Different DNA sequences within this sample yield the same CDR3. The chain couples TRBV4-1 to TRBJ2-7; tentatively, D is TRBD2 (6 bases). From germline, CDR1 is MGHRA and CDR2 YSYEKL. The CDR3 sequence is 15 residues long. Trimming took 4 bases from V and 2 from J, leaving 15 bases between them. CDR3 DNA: TGCGCCAGCAGCCTAGGCGGCGGGATTGCCTACGAGCAGTACTTC. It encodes CASSLGGGIAYEQYF.